Listed here are 16 T cell receptor beta chains from one sample, sequenced in a study of CD8 T cells in Susac syndrome. With random hexamers, reverse transcription was performed on roughly 0.5 to 1 ug of RNA. TCRdb re-called the immunoSEQ multiplex PCR reads through MiXCR, storing one row per CDR3 protein. Among under 150,000 distinct CDR3 sequences listed, 90% to 96% were seen once. The sample taken for sequencing was CD4+ T cells from PBMCs. These receptors came from a human donor with Susac syndrome.

The chain combines TRBV5-6 with TRBJ1-1; D unclear. Germline V CDR1 and CDR2: SGHDT, YYEEEE. Trimming took 4 bases from V and 4 from J, leaving 14 bases between them. The CDR3 is 14 amino acids. In DNA, the CDR3 is TGTGCCAGCAGCCCGAGACTGGCTAGCACTGAAGCTTTCTTT. This translates into CASSPRLASTEAFF.

The chain uses TRBV19 and TRBJ2-7; D is undetermined. Trimming took off 3 bases at V and 2 bases at J, with 11 bases between the two ends. There are 14 residues in the CDR3. Germline CDR1 is LNHDA and CDR2 is SQIVND (reference sequence). The CDR3: CASSMRPGPYEQYF. In nucleotides, the CDR3 is TGTGCCAGTAGTATGAGGCCCGGCCCCTACGAGCAGTACTTC.

The chain joins TRBV29-1 to TRBJ2-3, with D maybe TRBD1 (5 bases). Germline assignment: CDR1 SQVTM and CDR2 ANQGSEA. V dropped 4 bases and J dropped 2 bases, with 13 bases sitting between them. CDR3 length: 14 residues. CDR3 in amino acids: CSVVAAGHTDTQYF. CDR3 bases: TGCAGCGTTGTAGCCGCAGGGCACACAGATACGCAGTATTTT.

J is TRBJ1-2 and V is TRBV5-4, with 10 nucleotides matching TRBD1. V trimming: 0 bases; J trimming: 1 base; junction bases outside the gene matches: 3. Per germline, CDR1 SGHNT and CDR2 YYREEE (reference sequence). CDR3 length equals 16 residues. The CDR3 sequence: CASSLATGGLNYGYTF. DNA for the CDR3: TGTGCCAGCAGCTTGGCGACAGGGGGCCTTAACTATGGCTACACCTTC.

The genes are TRBV29-1 and TRBJ1-2; D remains ambiguous. Trimming removed 7 bases at V and 4 bases at J, with 16 bases between. Germline lookup yields CDR1 SQVTM and CDR2 ANQGSEA. CDR3 length: 13 amino acids. CDR3 sequence: CSAPYRGGYGYTF. The CDR3 DNA is TGCAGCGCTCCCTATCGGGGTGGCTATGGCTACACCTTC.

The J gene is TRBJ2-7, the V gene TRBV14; D tentatively fits TRBD1 or TRBD2 (5 bases each). CDR1 SGHDN and CDR2 FVKESK come from the germline V gene. Trimming shortened V by 3 bases and J by 0 bases, and 18 bases separated the two germline ends. This CDR3 has 17 residues. This chain's CDR3 is CASSHPSGRASSYEQYF. The CDR3 bases are TGTGCCAGCAGCCACCCCTCGGGGCGTGCGAGCTCCTACGAGCAGTACTTC.

The chain joins TRBV4-1 to TRBJ2-2, with TRBD2 identical over 7 bases. Germline-derived CDR1 and CDR2 are MGHRA and YSYEKL. V shed 0 bases, J shed 6 bases, and the junction held 4 bases outside the gene matches. The CDR3 runs 15 residues. Here the CDR3 DNA reads TGCGCCAGCAGCCAAGAGTTGGGAGGGGCCGGGGAGCTGTTTTTT. Translation gives CASSQELGGAGELFF.

DNA for the CDR3: TGTGCCAGCAGCTTGGTCCGGCTAGCGGGCTACAATGAGCAGTTCTTC. Translation: CASSLVRLAGYNEQFF. The V call is TRBV11-2, the J call TRBJ2-1; 8 positions match TRBD2. CDR1 SGHAT and CDR2 FQNNGV come from the germline V gene. The V segment lost 3 bases and the J segment 3 bases; nucleotides outside the gene matches: 7. This CDR3 is built from 16 residues. The whole variable domain, remainder taken from reference TRBV11-2 and TRBJ2-1, is EAGVAQSPRYKIIEKRQSVAFWCNPISGHATLYWYQQILGQGPKLLIQFQNNGVVDDSQLPKDRFSAERLKGVDSTLKIQPAKLEDSAVYLCASSLVRLAGYNEQFFGPGTRLTVL.

In its sample, this clonotype was seen once. The chain employs TRBV7-9 and TRBJ1-2, with 8 bases fitting TRBD1. CDR3 length: 13 amino acids. Germline CDR1 reads SEHNR; CDR2 reads FQNEAQ (reference sequence). J gave up 2 bases and V 4 bases, and 0 bases lay outside the gene matches. The CDR3 nucleotides read TGTGCCAGCAGCTGGACAGGGAACTATGGCTACACCTTC. It translates to CASSWTGNYGYTF.

The DNA for the CDR3 is TGTGCCAGCGCCAAGGGACTAGGATCCAATGAGCAGTTCTTC. This gives the protein CASAKGLGSNEQFF. The chain combines TRBV2 with TRBJ2-1, with TRBD2 identical over 8 bases. V was pared by 8 bases and J by 6 bases, with 9 bases of the junction left unmatched. The CDR3 is 14 amino acids. Germline CDR1 reads SNHLY; CDR2 reads FYNNEI.

The rearrangement links TRBV11-1 to TRBJ2-3; D remains ambiguous. CDR1 SGHAT and CDR2 FQDESV come from the germline V gene (reference sequence). The CDR3 is made up of 12 amino acids. V was trimmed by 3 bases and J by 6 bases, leaving 7 bases between them. In DNA form, the CDR3 reads TGTGCCAGCAGCTTTCAACGGGATACGCAGTATTTT. It is translated as CASSFQRDTQYF. The whole variable domain, filled in from reference TRBV11-1 and TRBJ2-3, reads EAEVAQSPRYKITEKSQAVAFWCDPISGHATLYWYRQILGQGPELLVQFQDESVVDDSQLPKDRFSAERLKGVDSTLKIQPAELGDSAMYLCASSFQRDTQYFGPGTRLTVL.

This clonotype has only one observation. The rearrangement joins TRBV14 to TRBJ2-5; D perhaps matches TRBD2 (6 bases). The CDR3 runs 11 residues. The V gene lost 2 bases and the J gene lost 9 bases, with 7 bases spanning the gap. Germline V lookup: CDR1 SGHDN, CDR2 FVKESK. In nucleotides, the CDR3 is TGTGCCAGCAGCCAATGGGGGGCCCAGTACTTC. As protein: CASSQWGAQYF.

The chain uses TRBV4-1 and TRBJ2-5, with D perhaps TRBD1 (5 bases). V was trimmed by 0 bases and J by 3 bases, leaving 11 bases between them. The CDR3 extends over 15 amino acids. Germline assignment: CDR1 MGHRA and CDR2 YSYEKL. CDR3 coding DNA: TGCGCCAGCAGCCAAGAAGGGGCCCCCGAAGAGACCCAGTACTTC. Translating it yields CASSQEGAPEETQYF.

This chain uses TRBV20-1 with TRBJ1-2, with D uncertain. The CDR3 contains 12 residues. Germline CDR1 reads DFQATT; CDR2 reads SNEGSKA (reference sequence). Trimming pared 1 base from V and 5 bases from J, leaving 8 bases between. This chain's CDR3 is CSARGPDYGYTF. The CDR3 nucleotides read TGCAGTGCTAGAGGGCCAGATTATGGCTACACCTTC.

The chain combines TRBV19 with TRBJ1-2; D not resolved. CDR3 length: 13 amino acids. CDR1 is LNHDA, CDR2 SQIVND, per germline (reference sequence). V lost 3 bases to trimming and J lost 5 bases, with 10 bases between them. The CDR3, as DNA: TGTGCCAGTAGTATTGGACCCCGTTATGGCTACACCTTC. Its protein is CASSIGPRYGYTF.

This clonotype appeared once. The V gene is TRBV6-1, the J gene TRBJ2-5; the match to TRBD2 covers 10 bases. V was pared by 7 bases and J by 5 bases, with 4 bases of the junction left unmatched. The germline CDR1 and CDR2 sequences are MNHNS and SASEGT. The CDR3 spans 13 residues. DNA for the CDR3: TGTGCCAGCACCACGACTAGCGGGGAGACCCAGTACTTC. Translated: CASTTTSGETQYF.